This T cell receptor beta chain came from a study of shared clonotypes between healthy human individuals. In the case of this clone: Its antigen is not identified.

Findings and caveats of the study: The authors expected sequencing depth to affect clonotype sharing among donors.

The CDR3 runs to 10 residues. Germline V gene sequence: CDR1 MNHEY, CDR2 SMNVEV (reference sequence). Trimming pared 7 bases from V and 5 bases from J, leaving 3 bases between. The table came from immunoSEQ multiplex PCR; TCRdb's copy has only in-frame clones and leaves some out. The sample shows hundreds of thousands of clones, roughly 78% of them seen only once. The chain uses TRBV27 and TRBJ1-5, with no clear D. The TCR originated in a woman under 40 in good health. Sequenced material: memory CD4+ T cells sorted from blood. Subset denoted: CD45RA-negative fraction. The CDR3 loop is CASIDQPQHF. For the CDR3, the DNA is TGTGCCAGCATCGATCAGCCCCAGCATTTT.